Each of the 19 T cell receptor beta chains below was sequenced from the same sample in a study of T cell changes during pregnancy in multiple sclerosis (dated by TCRdb to the late 2010s). The method behind the library was the immunoSEQ multiplex PCR assay. In its TCRdb copy, this immuneACCESS table keeps in-frame sequences only and misses some clones. Where compared with another copy, unresolved V genes explain less than half of these, and the others have no known cause. In this sample the table shows 50,000 to 55,000 clones, around 90% of which occur a single time. The leading ten clones occupy roughly 0.47% of the sample. The sample was CD4+ T cells from peripheral blood mononuclear cells, taken in the third trimester of pregnancy. The receptors here all came from a female donor with multiple sclerosis, enrolled in a pregnancy study.

This clone was observed once. This chain uses TRBV6-1 with TRBJ2-1, with unresolved D. The germline V gene has CDR1 MNHNS and CDR2 SASEGT. Trimming cost V 4 bases and J 10 bases, with 11 bases left between them. The CDR3 has 12 amino acids. CDR3 nucleotides: TGTGCCAGCAGTGGAAGCGTCCCAGAGCAGTTCTTC. Its protein is CASSGSVPEQFF.

J is TRBJ2-5 and V is TRBV18; D might be TRBD2 (6 bases). Germline lookup yields CDR1 KGHSH and CDR2 LQKENI. The ends were cut back, 4 bases at V and 1 base at J, with 13 bases in the middle. CDR3 length: 15 amino acids. The DNA of the CDR3 is TGTGCCAGCTCACGATCTCCGGGAGCCCAAGAGACCCAGTACTTC. This codes for CASSRSPGAQETQYF.

The gene calls are TRBV5-8 and TRBJ1-1, with 9 bases fitting TRBD1. V lost 2 bases, J lost 4 bases, and 3 bases stayed unmatched. The length of the CDR3 is 14 residues. The germline V gene has CDR1 SGHTS and CDR2 YDEGEE. The DNA for the CDR3 is TGTGCCAGCAGCTTAGTACAGGGGGCCACTGAAGCTTTCTTT. Its translation: CASSLVQGATEAFF.

The chain employs TRBV7-9 and TRBJ1-3; D possibly corresponds to TRBD1 (5 bases). The germline V gene encodes CDR1 SEHNR and CDR2 FQNEAQ (reference sequence). The CDR3 runs to 14 residues. V lost 2 bases, J lost 7 bases, and 12 bases lay in between. CDR3 sequence (DNA): TGTGCCAGCAGCTTACACCGGGACTACAACACCATATATTTT. The encoded protein is CASSLHRDYNTIYF.

V and J are TRBV7-3 and TRBJ1-1, with D unresolved. The germline CDR1 and CDR2 sequences are SGHTA and FQGTGA. CDR3 length: 13 amino acids. Trimming removed 3 bases at V and 3 bases at J, with 8 bases between. The CDR3 region is CASSLSADTEAFF. The CDR3 DNA reads as TGTGCCAGCAGCTTGTCAGCGGACACTGAAGCTTTCTTT.

This chain connects TRBV10-3 to TRBJ2-4; TRBD2 aligns across 13 bases. CDR1 ENHRY and CDR2 SYGVKD come from the germline V gene. With V trimmed by 2 bases and J by 3 bases, 13 bases remained unmatched. The CDR3 runs to 20 residues. The CDR3 is CAISEVSGTSGENRKNIQYF. The CDR3 DNA reads as TGTGCCATCAGTGAGGTATCCGGGACTAGCGGGGAGAATCGCAAAAACATTCAGTACTTC.

The rearrangement uses TRBV7-8 and TRBJ2-6, with 7 positions matching TRBD1. Germline V gene lookup returns CDR1 SGHVS and CDR2 FQNEAQ. Trimming at V came to 3 bases and at J to 0 bases, leaving 11 bases not matched to a gene. The CDR3 has 19 residues. The CDR3 spells CASSFPYGTVNSGANVLTF. CDR3 nucleotide sequence: TGTGCCAGCAGCTTTCCTTATGGGACAGTCAACTCTGGGGCCAACGTCCTGACTTTC.

This clone was detected only a few times. V and J are TRBV19 and TRBJ2-2; 9 nucleotides match TRBD1. Germline V lookup: CDR1 LNHDA, CDR2 SQIVND (reference sequence). The CDR3 length is 15 residues. J lost 0 bases, V lost 5 bases, and 1 base had no gene match. The CDR3 protein is CASSRQGANTGELFF. In DNA form, the CDR3 reads TGTGCCAGTAGTCGACAGGGGGCGAACACCGGGGAGCTGTTTTTT.

This chain links TRBV9 with TRBJ1-2, with no clear D. CDR3 length equals 11 residues. Germline CDR1 SGDLS, CDR2 YYNGEE. V was shortened by 3 bases and J by 8 bases, with 8 bases between the two germline ends. CDR3 DNA sequence: TGTGCCAGCAGCGGGCCGTGGGGCTACACCTTC. This sequence encodes CASSGPWGYTF.

The rearrangement uses TRBV6-6 and TRBJ2-7, with a weak D call TRBD1 (5 bases). Germline assignment: CDR1 MNHNY and CDR2 SVGAGI (reference sequence). The germline V and J ends were trimmed by 5 bases and 7 bases, with 9 bases remaining between them. The CDR3 is 11 residues long. The CDR3 loop reads CASSHNREQYF. CDR3 in DNA: TGTGCCAGCAGTCATAACAGGGAGCAGTACTTC.

V gene TRBV6-5 combines with J gene TRBJ1-4, with a possible D match to TRBD1 (6 bases). This CDR3 spans 14 amino acids. Germline-derived CDR1 and CDR2 are MNHEY and SVGAGI. Trimming removed 0 bases from V and 10 bases from J, with 12 bases in between. The CDR3 loop reads CASSYSGQPGKLFF. The DNA of the CDR3 is TGTGCCAGCAGTTACTCTGGACAGCCAGGAAAACTGTTTTTT.

The rearrangement links TRBV18 to TRBJ1-5, with D possibly being TRBD1 (6 bases). Germline CDR1 is KGHSH and CDR2 is LQKENI. CDR3 length equals 13 residues. V lost 3 bases and J lost 7, with 10 bases in between. The DNA for the CDR3 is TGTGCCAGCTCACCCTACAGGGACCAGCCCCAGCATTTT. Its protein product is CASSPYRDQPQHF.

This rearrangement joins TRBV2 to TRBJ1-4; D uncertain. The germline gives CDR1 SNHLY, CDR2 FYNNEI. V was pared by 3 bases and J by 8 bases, with 7 bases between. The CDR3 consists of 12 residues. In DNA form, the CDR3 reads TGTGCCAGCAGTGATTTTCGGGAAAAACTGTTTTTT. Translating it yields CASSDFREKLFF.

The chain employs TRBV12-5 and TRBJ2-5, with 8 bases that match TRBD1. This CDR3 is built from 16 residues. Germline CDR1 is LGHNT and CDR2 is FRNRAP. Trimming removed 1 base from V and 5 bases from J; junction bases left unmatched: 9. The CDR3 loop reads CASGLGPRGLLETQYF. CDR3 coding DNA: TGTGCTAGTGGTTTGGGGCCCAGGGGGCTTTTGGAGACCCAGTACTTC. Based on the CDR3 plus reference TRBV12-5 and TRBJ2-5, the full variable domain is DARVTQTPRHKVTEMGQEVTMRCQPILGHNTVFWYRQTMMQGLELLAYFRNRAPLDDSGMPKDRFSAEMPDATLATLKIQPSEPRDSAVYFCASGLGPRGLLETQYFGPGTRLLVL.

For the CDR3, the DNA is TGTGCCAGCAGAAGAGCTCTGGGCAATCAGCCCCAGCATTTT. It specifies CASRRALGNQPQHF. V gene TRBV2 combines with J gene TRBJ1-5; D call uncertain. Germline V gene sequence: CDR1 SNHLY, CDR2 FYNNEI. The CDR3 has 14 residues. V lost 6 bases and J 2 bases, leaving 11 bases between the germline ends.

In this sample, this clone turned up once. The chain has TRBV6-5 and TRBJ2-7; D unresolved. The V end was cut by 6 bases, the J end by 3 bases, with 6 bases between. CDR1 is MNHEY, CDR2 SVGAGI, per germline. The CDR3 contains 11 residues. The CDR3 DNA reads TGTGCCAGCAGCCAAAACTACGAGCAGTACTTC. Amino acid sequence: CASSQNYEQYF.

V usage is TRBV15 and J usage is TRBJ1-3; the D is unclear. Germline V gene lookup returns CDR1 LNHNV and CDR2 YYDKDF (reference sequence). This CDR3 contains 13 residues. V was cut by 0 bases and J by 4 bases, with 4 bases left in between. The CDR3 DNA sequence: TGTGCCACCAGCAGAGAGGAGGGAAACACCATATATTTT. Protein product: CATSREEGNTIYF.

CDR3 nucleotide sequence: TGTGCCAGCAGCGTTAGCCCCGAACGGGGGGACGAGCAGTACTTC. This sequence encodes CASSVSPERGDEQYF. The V gene is TRBV9, the J gene TRBJ2-7; 7 bases match TRBD2. V was pared by 2 bases and J by 5 bases, with 10 bases of the junction left unmatched. The CDR3 has 15 amino acids. Germline-derived CDR1 and CDR2 are SGDLS and YYNGEE.

This sequence joins TRBV5-1 and TRBJ2-4; 9 bases align to TRBD2. J gave up 0 bases and V 0 bases, and 4 bases lay outside the gene matches. The CDR3 extends over 17 amino acids. Germline lookup yields CDR1 SGHRS and CDR2 YFSETQ. The CDR3 sequence: CASSLDLAGTAKNIQYF. The CDR3 nucleotides are TGCGCCAGCAGCTTGGATCTAGCGGGGACAGCCAAAAACATTCAGTACTTC.